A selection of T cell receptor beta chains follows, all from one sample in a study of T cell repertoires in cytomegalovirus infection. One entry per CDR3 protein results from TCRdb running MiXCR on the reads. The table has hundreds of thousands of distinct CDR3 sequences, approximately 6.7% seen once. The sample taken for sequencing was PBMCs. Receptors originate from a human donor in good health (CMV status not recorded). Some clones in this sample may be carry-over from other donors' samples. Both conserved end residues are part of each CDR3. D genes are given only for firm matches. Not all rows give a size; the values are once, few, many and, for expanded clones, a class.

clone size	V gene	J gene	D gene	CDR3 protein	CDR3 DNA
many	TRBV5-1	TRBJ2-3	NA	CASQPYGGTGNTDTQYF	TGCGCCAGCCAGCCGTATGGTGGGACTGGGAACACAGATACGCAGTATTTT
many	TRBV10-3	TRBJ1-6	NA	CAIRDEGSPLHF	TGTGCCATCAGAGACGAGGGTTCACCCCTCCACTTT
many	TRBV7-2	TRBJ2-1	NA	CASSLGEDYNEQFF	TGTGCCAGCAGCTTAGGGGAGGATTACAATGAGCAGTTCTTC
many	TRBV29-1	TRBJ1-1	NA	CSVEERMNTEAFF	TGCAGCGTTGAAGAAAGGATGAACACTGAAGCTTTCTTT
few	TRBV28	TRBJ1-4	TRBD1	CASSLQGAYEKLFF	TGTGCCAGCAGTTTGCAGGGGGCTTATGAAAAACTGTTTTTT
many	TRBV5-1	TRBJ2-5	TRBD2	CASSSGTSGEETQYF	TGCGCCAGCAGCTCGGGGACTAGCGGAGAAGAGACCCAGTACTTC
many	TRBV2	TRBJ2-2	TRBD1	CASSYTGDGELFF	TGTGCCAGTTCTTATACAGGGGACGGGGAGCTGTTTTTT
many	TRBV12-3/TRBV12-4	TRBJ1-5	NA	CASSGARASNQPQHF	TGTGCCAGCAGTGGGGCCAGGGCGAGCAATCAGCCCCAGCATTTT
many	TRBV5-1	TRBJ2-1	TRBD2	CASSLALAGNEQFF	TGCGCCAGCAGCTTGGCACTAGCGGGTAATGAGCAGTTCTTC
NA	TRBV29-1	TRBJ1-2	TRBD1	CSVDSSGGTNYGYTF	TGCAGCGTGGACTCATCAGGGGGGACTAACTATGGCTACACCTTC
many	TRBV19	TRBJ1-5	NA	CASSIETRAQPQHF	TGTGCCAGTAGTATAGAGACCAGGGCCCAGCCCCAGCATTTT
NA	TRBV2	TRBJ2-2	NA	CASMRDPNTGELFF	TGTGCCAGCATGAGGGACCCGAACACCGGGGAGCTGTTTTTT
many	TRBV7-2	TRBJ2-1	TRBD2	CASSLVSGGSYNEQFF	TGTGCCAGCAGCTTAGTTTCGGGGGGCTCCTACAATGAGCAGTTCTTC
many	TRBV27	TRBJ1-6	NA	CASSWSSYNSPLHF	TGTGCCAGCTCGTGGAGCTCCTATAATTCACCCCTCCACTTT
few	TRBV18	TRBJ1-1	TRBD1	CASSGQGAIGNTEAFF	TGTGCCAGCTCAGGACAGGGGGCGATTGGGAACACTGAAGCTTTCTTT
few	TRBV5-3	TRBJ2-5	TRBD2	CASSRGTSGGARETQYF	TGTGCCAGCAGCCGGGGGACTAGCGGGGGGGCCCGGGAGACCCAGTACTTC
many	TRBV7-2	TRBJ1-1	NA	CASSLLLGGRTEAFF	TGTGCCAGCAGCTTACTACTCGGGGGCCGGACTGAAGCTTTCTTT
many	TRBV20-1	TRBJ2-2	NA	CSATLQVTGELFF	TGCAGTGCTACCTTACAGGTTACCGGGGAGCTGTTTTTT
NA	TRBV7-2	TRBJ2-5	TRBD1	CASSGRDRGFQETQYF	TGTGCCAGCAGCGGACGGGACAGGGGATTCCAAGAGACCCAGTACTTC
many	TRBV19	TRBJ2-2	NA	CASSIGSDTGELFF	TGTGCCAGTAGTATAGGGTCGGACACCGGGGAGCTGTTTTTT
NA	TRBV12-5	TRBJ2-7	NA	CASGSPDRFYYEQYF	TGTGCTAGTGGTTCCCCTGACAGGTTTTACTACGAGCAGTACTTC
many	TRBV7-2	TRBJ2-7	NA	CASSLNYEQYF	TGTGCCAGCAGCTTAAACTACGAGCAGTACTTC